These 31 T cell receptor beta chains originate from one sample sequenced in a study of cytotoxic CD8 clonotypes in ibrutinib-treated CLL (dated by TCRdb to about 2021). Per the publication, the time point label means: approximately twelve months on ibrutinib. Receptor libraries were prepared by the immunoSEQ multiplex PCR assay. TCRdb's version of the immuneACCESS table is confined to in-frame rearrangements and falls short of the full clone set. An unresolved V gene accounts for under half of the shortfall where checked; the remainder is of unknown origin. Present in this sample are tens of thousands of clones, less than 70% of which were seen just once. In total, the top ten clones hold roughly 13% of the sample. Here the sequenced sample was PBMCs, taken after 12 months of ibrutinib treatment. These TCRs come from a human donor with chronic lymphocytic leukemia.

The chain employs TRBV5-1 and TRBJ2-3; TRBD2 agrees at 11 bases. V gave up 4 bases and J gave up 3 bases; unmatched junction bases: 10. The germline gives CDR1 SGHRS, CDR2 YFSETQ. This CDR3 has 17 amino acids. This CDR3 reads CASSPPTSGAPTDTQYF. The DNA of the CDR3 is TGCGCCAGCAGCCCCCCGACTAGCGGGGCGCCAACAGATACGCAGTATTTT. Full variable domain (outside the CDR3, taken from reference TRBV5-1 and TRBJ2-3): KAGVTQTPRYLIKTRGQQVTLSCSPISGHRSVSWYQQTPGQGLQFLFEYFSETQRNKGNFPGRFSGRQFSNSRSEMNVSTLELGDSALYLCASSPPTSGAPTDTQYFGPGTRLTVL.

The rearrangement links TRBV19 to TRBJ2-5, with 10 bases that match TRBD2. The trim removed 4 bases at V and 4 bases at J, leaving 12 bases unmatched. Germline V lookup: CDR1 LNHDA, CDR2 SQIVND (reference sequence). The length of the CDR3 is 17 residues. The CDR3 is CASSKGRLAGGGETQYF. CDR3 nucleotide sequence: TGTGCCAGTAGTAAGGGACGTTTAGCGGGGGGCGGAGAGACCCAGTACTTC.

The V call is TRBV6-5, the J call TRBJ1-3; TRBD1 might be the D (6 bases). CDR1 is MNHEY and CDR2 is SVGAGI in the germline V gene. Trimming took 2 bases from V and 0 from J, leaving 8 bases between them. The CDR3 runs 15 residues. As DNA, the CDR3 is TGTGCCAGCAGTTACGGACAGATCTCTGGAAACACCATATATTTT. The encoded protein is CASSYGQISGNTIYF.

This clone was detected only once. The chain links TRBV5-6 to TRBJ2-5; 8 nucleotides line up with TRBD1. The CDR3 contains 13 residues. Germline CDR1 and CDR2: SGHDT and YYEEEE. V trimming: 5 bases; J trimming: 4 bases; junction bases outside the gene matches: 4. CDR3 nucleotides: TGTGCCAGCAGTCTCAGGGGGCGAGAGACCCAGTACTTC. Protein sequence: CASSLRGRETQYF.

This clone was picked up a small number of times. The V and J genes are TRBV2 and TRBJ1-4; D is undetermined. Germline values: CDR1 SNHLY, CDR2 FYNNEI. The CDR3 contains 14 residues. V lost 5 bases and J 4 bases, leaving 11 bases between the germline ends. CDR3 protein: CASSPADYNEKLFF. For the CDR3, the DNA is TGTGCCAGCAGTCCGGCGGACTATAATGAAAAACTGTTTTTT.

The chain has TRBV27 and TRBJ2-7; 9 bases line up with TRBD1. Germline CDR1 MNHEY, CDR2 SMNVEV (reference sequence). The ends lost 4 bases at V and 2 bases at J; junction bases unmatched: 6. The CDR3 sequence is 15 residues long. The chain's CDR3 is CASSSGQGRPYEQYF. CDR3 coding DNA: TGTGCCAGCAGTTCAGGACAGGGGCGCCCCTACGAGCAGTACTTC.

The gene calls are TRBV6-6 and TRBJ1-1; unclear D gene. CDR1 and CDR2 from the germline V gene are MNHNY and SVGAGI (reference sequence). The length of the CDR3 is 15 residues. V was pared by 2 bases and J by 3 bases, with 13 bases between. CDR3 loop: CASSYSRTADTEAFF. The CDR3 region has the DNA TGTGCCAGCAGTTACAGCAGGACGGCGGACACTGAAGCTTTCTTT.

This clone was counted a few times. This chain joins TRBV6-5 and TRBJ1-2, with no clear D. Trimming pared 6 bases from V and 6 bases from J, leaving 11 bases between. Germline CDR1 reads MNHEY; CDR2 reads SVGAGI. The CDR3 spans 12 residues. CDR3 coding DNA: TGTGCCAGCAGGATAGGACGGGATGGCTACACCTTC. Protein product: CASRIGRDGYTF.

The chain is built from TRBV5-4 and TRBJ1-4; no clear D gene. Trimming took off 4 bases at V and 7 bases at J, with 14 bases between the two ends. Germline lookup yields CDR1 SGHNT and CDR2 YYREEE (reference sequence). The CDR3 loop spans 14 amino acids. This chain's CDR3 is CASSPTPRTEKLFF. CDR3 nucleotide sequence: TGTGCCAGCAGCCCTACCCCGCGGACTGAAAAACTGTTTTTT.

The rearrangement links TRBV6-5 to TRBJ1-1; D gene uncertain. Trimming left V 8 bases short and J 0 bases short, with 10 bases between. This CDR3 spans 13 amino acids. The germline V gene has CDR1 MNHEY and CDR2 SVGAGI. CDR3 DNA: TGTGCCAGCTACGAGCCTCTGAACACTGAAGCTTTCTTT. It encodes CASYEPLNTEAFF.

This clone was found a few times. This rearrangement joins TRBV6-5 to TRBJ1-2; a weak D match, TRBD1 (5 bases). Germline V gene lookup returns CDR1 MNHEY and CDR2 SVGAGI. Trimming left V 8 bases short and J 2 bases short, with 6 bases between. The length of the CDR3 is 11 residues. The CDR3 protein is CASGGNYGYTF. The CDR3 bases are TGTGCCAGCGGGGGGAACTATGGCTACACCTTC.

This clone was counted only a few times. This chain joins TRBV6-5 and TRBJ2-6, with D unresolved. With 2 bases removed from V and 0 bases from J, the gap between germline ends came to 8 bases. Looked up from germline, CDR1 is MNHEY and CDR2 is SVGAGI. This CDR3 contains 16 residues. CDR3 region: CASSYRRGSGANVLTF. In nucleotides, the CDR3 is TGTGCCAGCAGTTACCGGAGAGGCTCTGGGGCCAACGTCCTGACTTTC.

CDR3 in amino acids: CASSLGDRAQTQYF. CDR3 nucleotide sequence: TGCGCCAGCAGCTTGGGGGACAGGGCGCAGACCCAGTACTTC. The V call is TRBV5-1, the J call TRBJ2-5; the match to TRBD1 covers 9 bases. The CDR3 contains 14 residues. Germline CDR1 reads SGHRS; CDR2 reads YFSETQ. J was trimmed by 6 bases and V by 0 bases; bases with no gene match: 3. The complete variable domain, with remaining parts taken from reference TRBV5-1 and TRBJ2-5, reads KAGVTQTPRYLIKTRGQQVTLSCSPISGHRSVSWYQQTPGQGLQFLFEYFSETQRNKGNFPGRFSGRQFSNSRSEMNVSTLELGDSALYLCASSLGDRAQTQYFGPGTRLLVL.

The V call is TRBV30, the J call TRBJ2-7; 9 bases are a match to TRBD2. The CDR3 has 13 residues. V was clipped by 3 bases and J by 3 bases; unmatched bases: 3. Germline loops: CDR1 GTSNPN, CDR2 SVGIG (reference sequence). CDR3 DNA: TGTGCCTGGAGGGTAGCGGGGGACTACGAGCAGTACTTC. Translating gives CAWRVAGDYEQYF.

The V and J genes are TRBV7-9 and TRBJ2-2; D possibly corresponds to TRBD2 (6 bases). The germline V and J ends were trimmed by 3 bases and 4 bases, with 12 bases remaining between them. CDR1 and CDR2 (germline): SEHNR, FQNEAQ (reference sequence). This CDR3 has 15 amino acids. CDR3 protein: CASSFLRGSTGELFF. CDR3 sequence (DNA): TGTGCCAGCAGCTTCCTACGGGGGTCCACCGGGGAGCTGTTTTTT.

The chain employs TRBV5-6 and TRBJ1-1, with D unresolved. Trimming removed 2 bases from V and 4 bases from J, with 9 bases in between. The CDR3 loop spans 13 amino acids. Germline assignment: CDR1 SGHDT and CDR2 YYEEEE. The CDR3 is CASSFGDRTEAFF. The CDR3 coding sequence is TGTGCCAGCAGCTTTGGAGACCGCACTGAAGCTTTCTTT.

The chain carries TRBV4-2 and TRBJ2-5; D possibly corresponds to TRBD2 (5 bases). CDR1 is LGHNA and CDR2 is YNFKEQ in the germline V gene. Trimming removed 1 base at V and 1 base at J, with 10 bases between. CDR3 length: 15 amino acids. In DNA, the CDR3 is TGTGCCAGCAGCCAAGCGTCTAGCCTCCAAGAGACCCAGTACTTC. Its protein product is CASSQASSLQETQYF.

This clone was seen many times. This rearrangement joins TRBV29-1 to TRBJ1-6; D remains unclear. Germline V gene sequence: CDR1 SQVTM, CDR2 ANQGSEA. CDR3 length: 13 amino acids. V was cut by 4 bases and J by 5 bases, with 9 bases left in between. The CDR3 spells CSVGGSDNSPLHF. The CDR3, as DNA: TGCAGCGTTGGAGGGTCCGATAATTCACCCCTCCACTTT.

The rearrangement joins TRBV6-1 to TRBJ1-4; no definite D call. The V gene's germline CDR1 is MNHNS and CDR2 SASEGT. The CDR3 runs 13 residues. The germline V and J ends were trimmed by 7 bases and 5 bases, with 11 bases remaining between them. The CDR3 spells CASILGSNEKLFF. CDR3 bases: TGTGCCAGCATTTTAGGCTCAAATGAAAAACTGTTTTTT.

V gene TRBV7-3 combines with J gene TRBJ1-1; D is ambiguous. V lost 5 bases and J lost 7, with 11 bases in between. Germline values: CDR1 SGHTA, CDR2 FQGTGA. CDR3 length equals 12 residues. CDR3 loop: CASSTHLGEAFF. CDR3 DNA sequence: TGTGCCAGCAGCACCCACCTGGGTGAAGCTTTCTTT.

The rearrangement links TRBV6-5 to TRBJ1-2, with D maybe TRBD1 (6 bases). Trimming took off 4 bases at V and 3 bases at J, with 15 bases between the two ends. The CDR3 extends over 15 amino acids. Germline-derived CDR1 and CDR2 are MNHEY and SVGAGI. CDR3 coding DNA: TGTGCCAGCAGTTTCAGGGGCAATATAGACTATGGCTACACCTTC. Translation: CASSFRGNIDYGYTF.

This clone was picked up a small number of times. This sequence joins TRBV6-5 and TRBJ2-7; a weak D match, TRBD2 (6 bases). Germline CDR1 MNHEY, CDR2 SVGAGI. Trimming cost V 5 bases and J 3 bases, with 17 bases left between them. The CDR3 contains 15 residues. CDR3 DNA: TGTGCCAGCAGTAGGGCCGGGACTTCTTTCTACGAGCAGTACTTC. Its protein product is CASSRAGTSFYEQYF.

The chain has TRBV5-6 and TRBJ2-3; D is undetermined. From germline, CDR1 is SGHDT and CDR2 YYEEEE. The CDR3 length is 14 residues. V lost 0 bases and J lost 2, with 7 bases in between. The CDR3 DNA is TGTGCCAGCAGCTTGGTGAGGAACACAGATACGCAGTATTTT. It specifies CASSLVRNTDTQYF.

This clone has only a few counts. The chain recombines TRBV10-1 with TRBJ2-3, with 11 bases identical to TRBD1. With V trimmed by 1 base and J by 4 bases, 1 base remained unmatched. The CDR3 consists of 15 residues. Germline assignment: CDR1 WNHNN and CDR2 SYGVQD (reference sequence). The DNA for the CDR3 is TGCGCCAGCAGTGAGTTGGGACAGGGGGCAGATACGCAGTATTTT. Amino acids: CASSELGQGADTQYF.

CDR3 sequence: CSVRTGFLSTDTQYF. Here the CDR3 DNA reads TGCAGCGTTAGGACAGGGTTTCTTAGCACAGATACGCAGTATTTT. V and J are TRBV29-1 and TRBJ2-3; 8 nucleotides line up with TRBD1. Trimming cost V 5 bases and J 0 bases; bases outside gene matches: 7. CDR3 length: 15 amino acids. Per germline, CDR1 SQVTM and CDR2 ANQGSEA.

The table lists this clone with a few counts. The chain is built from TRBV6-6 and TRBJ1-5; possibly TRBD1 for D (5 bases). The CDR3 length is 14 residues. Trimming left V 8 bases short and J 1 base short, with 12 bases between. Germline V gives CDR1 MNHNY, CDR2 SVGAGI (reference sequence). DNA for the CDR3: TGTGCCAGCTGCCCGGGGGGGAGCAATCAGCCCCAGCATTTT. Protein sequence: CASCPGGSNQPQHF.

The V and J genes are TRBV5-1 and TRBJ1-2, with D unclear. CDR1 is SGHRS and CDR2 is YFSETQ in the germline V gene. V was shortened by 5 bases and J by 6 bases, with 14 bases between the two germline ends. The CDR3 is made up of 13 amino acids. The CDR3 DNA sequence: TGCGCCAGCAGTTTCGAAACTAATCATGGCTACACCTTC. It codes for CASSFETNHGYTF.

This chain joins TRBV18 and TRBJ2-7, with D perhaps TRBD1 or TRBD2 (5 bases each). Trimming took 5 bases from V and 4 from J, leaving 12 bases between them. The V gene's germline CDR1 is KGHSH and CDR2 LQKENI. The CDR3 sequence is 13 residues long. The CDR3 nucleotides read TGTGCCAGCTCAGGGGGAAACCTTTACGAGCAGTACTTC. This gives the protein CASSGGNLYEQYF.

The chain has TRBV6-1 and TRBJ2-3; the D is unclear. V was trimmed by 2 bases and J by 0 bases, leaving 12 bases between them. Germline V gene lookup returns CDR1 MNHNS and CDR2 SASEGT. The CDR3 sequence is 16 residues long. The CDR3 loop is CASSEPRRTSTDTQYF. In nucleotides, the CDR3 is TGTGCCAGCAGTGAACCCAGGCGAACTAGCACAGATACGCAGTATTTT.

The chain links TRBV6-1 to TRBJ2-3, with 8 bases fitting TRBD1. Germline V gives CDR1 MNHNS, CDR2 SASEGT. V dropped 10 bases and J dropped 2; count of bases not matched to a gene: 11. This CDR3 comprises 15 residues. The CDR3 is CATLQGASVTDTQYF. The CDR3 nucleotides read TGTGCCACCCTCCAGGGGGCTTCGGTCACAGATACGCAGTATTTT.

The chain couples TRBV27 to TRBJ2-4; possibly TRBD1 for D (5 bases). Germline-derived CDR1 and CDR2 are MNHEY and SMNVEV (reference sequence). This CDR3 has 14 residues. Trimming cost V 9 bases and J 2 bases, with 14 bases left between them. CDR3 DNA: TGTGCCAGATCATCGGACAAGACCAAAAACATTCAGTACTTC. The encoded protein is CARSSDKTKNIQYF.